This entry lists 18 T cell receptor beta chains sequenced from one sample in a study of blood T cells in healthy people across ages. For the second PCR, which ran for roughly 7 to 11 cycles, a sample-barcoded 5' primer and a J-beta primer mix were used. From the 5' RACE reads, TCRdb called clonotypes with MiXCR, one entry per CDR3 protein. The sample includes about 720,000 distinct CDR3 sequences, approximately 22% seen only once; the top ten take around a fifth. Sample: blood. The receptors here all came from a man in his 70s in good health.

This clonotype has at least ten counts. This chain connects TRBV29-1 to TRBJ2-7, with 7 bases that match TRBD1. Germline V gene sequence: CDR1 SQVTM, CDR2 ANQGSEA. The CDR3 is 13 amino acids. V lost 6 bases and J lost 1; bases outside the gene matches: 6. CDR3 DNA: TGCAGCGTGCGCCACAGGGGATCCTACGAGCAGTACTTC. This translates into CSVRHRGSYEQYF.

This clonotype was seen more than once but under ten times. The gene calls are TRBV12-3 or TRBV12-4 and TRBJ2-2; 8 bases fit TRBD1. With V trimmed by 5 bases and J by 6 bases, 5 bases remained unmatched. The CDR3 contains 14 residues. CDR3 loop: CASSADRAPGELFF. As DNA, the CDR3 is TGTGCCAGCAGTGCGGACAGGGCCCCCGGGGAGCTGTTTTTT.

The table lists this clonotype with a few counts. The chain carries TRBV12-3 or TRBV12-4 and TRBJ1-1; TRBD1 agrees at 7 bases. The CDR3 extends over 15 amino acids. V was clipped by 5 bases and J by 9 bases; unmatched bases: 15. The CDR3: CASSARTGPGGKAFF. DNA for the CDR3: TGTGCCAGCAGTGCCCGGACAGGACCGGGCGGGAAAGCTTTCTTT.

This clonotype was detected a few times. The chain combines TRBV12-3 or TRBV12-4 with TRBJ1-4, with D possibly matching TRBD1 (6 bases). The CDR3 sequence is 13 residues long. The germline V and J ends were trimmed by 4 bases and 10 bases, with 13 bases remaining between them. The CDR3 DNA sequence: TGTGCCAGCAGTTCGGTTGGAGGGGGAAAACTGTTTTTT. Protein product: CASSSVGGGKLFF.

This chain joins TRBV6-6 and TRBJ1-2, with D possibly matching TRBD1 (5 bases). V lost 6 bases and J 4 bases, leaving 24 bases between the germline ends. The CDR3 runs to 17 residues. The germline V gene encodes CDR1 MNHNY and CDR2 SVGAGI (reference sequence). The CDR3 nucleotides are TGTGCCAGCAGCCCGAGGGTGGGGCTAGCTTTCGCCTATGGCTACACCTTC. This codes for CASSPRVGLAFAYGYTF.

This clonotype was observed a few times. The chain couples TRBV20-1 to TRBJ2-7; 7 nucleotides match TRBD2. Germline V gives CDR1 DFQATT, CDR2 SNEGSKA (reference sequence). This CDR3 has 15 residues. Unmatched junction bases numbered 10, after V lost 1 base and J lost 4 bases. The chain's CDR3 is CSARGDRGDGYEQYF. The CDR3 bases are TGCAGTGCTAGAGGAGATCGGGGGGATGGATACGAGCAGTACTTC.

J is TRBJ1-6 and V is TRBV5-6, with no clear D. Trimming removed 3 bases at V and 5 bases at J, with 9 bases between. Looked up from germline, CDR1 is SGHDT and CDR2 is YYEEEE. The CDR3 is 14 residues long. In DNA, the CDR3 is TGTGCCAGCAGCTACGACACGAATAATTCACCCCTCCACTTT. Translation gives CASSYDTNNSPLHF.

This clonotype turned up a few times. CDR3 DNA: TGTGCCAGCAGTTTATCCGGACTAGCGGAGGCGGGGTACGAGCAGTACGTC. It translates to CASSLSGLAEAGYEQYV. V and J are TRBV12-3 or TRBV12-4 and TRBJ2-7; 10 positions agree with TRBD2. V trimming: 2 bases; J trimming: 4 bases; junction bases outside the gene matches: 11. This CDR3 is 17 amino acids long.

This clonotype was detected many times. The V gene is TRBV28, the J gene TRBJ2-5; the D is unclear. The CDR3 runs 14 residues. Germline V gives CDR1 MDHEN, CDR2 SYDVKM. With 5 bases removed from V and 1 base from J, the gap between germline ends came to 11 bases. DNA for the CDR3: TGTGCCAGCAGTCGAATAGCCCCCCAAGAGACCCAGTACTTC. Amino acids: CASSRIAPQETQYF. The full variable domain, completed using reference TRBV28 and TRBJ2-5, is DVKVTQSSRYLVKRTGEKVFLECVQDMDHENMFWYRQDPGLGLRLIYFSYDVKMKEKGDIPEGYSVSREKKERFSLILESASTNQTSMYLCASSRIAPQETQYFGPGTRLLVL.

There are a few counts of this clonotype. The chain carries TRBV12-3 or TRBV12-4 and TRBJ1-1; TRBD1 matches at 7 bases. The CDR3 runs to 14 residues. The ends lost 5 bases at V and 8 bases at J; junction bases unmatched: 11. As DNA, the CDR3 is TGTGCCAGCAGTCTCAGGGACAGCCAAAAGGAAGCTTTCTTT. Translated, it gives CASSLRDSQKEAFF.

This clonotype was detected a few times. This sequence joins TRBV20-1 and TRBJ2-3; 7 bases fit TRBD1. Germline values: CDR1 DFQATT, CDR2 SNEGSKA (reference sequence). This CDR3 is built from 15 residues. The trim removed 5 bases at V and 2 bases at J, leaving 10 bases unmatched. CDR3 residues: CSAGPEGAFTDTQYF. For the CDR3, the DNA is TGCAGTGCTGGGCCAGAGGGGGCTTTCACAGATACGCAGTATTTT.

This clonotype was counted only a few times. V usage is TRBV12-3 or TRBV12-4 and J usage is TRBJ2-7; D is perhaps TRBD1 (6 bases). The CDR3 length is 12 residues. V was pared by 6 bases and J by 7 bases, with 13 bases between. This CDR3 reads CASSNRVREQYF. The CDR3 nucleotides read TGTGCCAGCAGCAACAGGGTACGGGAGCAGTACTTC.

This clonotype was counted between two and nine times. The chain couples TRBV5-1 to TRBJ2-5; 10 nucleotides agree with TRBD2. The DNA end is more similar to TRBJ2-1, so the J call may be wrong. The germline gives CDR1 SGHRS, CDR2 YFSETQ. CDR3 length: 13 amino acids. CDR3 in DNA: TGCGCCAGCAGAAGCGGGGGGGCAAATGAGCAGTTCTTC. Its protein product is CASRSGGANEQFF.

This clonotype has a count of ten or more. This chain connects TRBV3-1 to TRBJ2-5; D unclear. The J call may be wrong; the DNA end is better matched by TRBJ2-7. The CDR3 runs to 12 residues. CDR1 LGHDT and CDR2 YNNKEL come from the germline V gene (reference sequence). CDR3 sequence: CASSQSIYEQYF. The CDR3 region has the DNA TGTGCCAGCAGCCAAAGCATCTACGAGCAGTACTTC.

A few counts support this clonotype. This chain joins TRBV15 and TRBJ1-4, with D perhaps matching TRBD1 (5 bases). In germline, CDR1 is LNHNV, CDR2 YYDKDF (reference sequence). V was pared by 3 bases and J by 7 bases, with 15 bases between. The CDR3 covers 15 residues. CDR3 bases: TGTGCCACCAGCAGCCCCCTCGACAGAGGTGAAAAACTGTTTTTT. This translates into CATSSPLDRGEKLFF.

This clonotype was observed a few times. The chain combines TRBV20-1 with TRBJ2-7; 10 bases align to TRBD1. V was clipped by 2 bases and J by 6 bases; unmatched bases: 13. CDR3 length: 16 amino acids. CDR1 is DFQATT, CDR2 SNEGSKA, per germline (reference sequence). CDR3 sequence: CSARPLRGQGLREQYF. For the CDR3, the DNA is TGCAGTGCTAGACCCCTTAGGGGACAGGGGTTACGCGAGCAGTACTTC.

This clonotype appeared a few times. The rearrangement uses TRBV29-1 and TRBJ2-1, with D perhaps assigned TRBD1 or TRBD2 (5 bases each). CDR1 SQVTM and CDR2 ANQGSEA come from the germline V gene. There are 9 residues in the CDR3. CDR3 bases: TGCAGTGAGGGGAATGAGCAGTTCTTC. Protein sequence: CSEGNEQFF.

This clonotype occurred a few times. The V call is TRBV6-6, the J call TRBJ1-4; a weak D match, TRBD1 (5 bases). The CDR3 contains 13 residues. Looked up from germline, CDR1 is MNHNY and CDR2 is SVGAGI (reference sequence). V was shortened by 3 bases and J by 7 bases, with 9 bases between the two germline ends. As DNA, the CDR3 is TGTGCCAGCAGTTATGTGAGGGGTGAAAAACTGTTTTTT. Encoded protein: CASSYVRGEKLFF.